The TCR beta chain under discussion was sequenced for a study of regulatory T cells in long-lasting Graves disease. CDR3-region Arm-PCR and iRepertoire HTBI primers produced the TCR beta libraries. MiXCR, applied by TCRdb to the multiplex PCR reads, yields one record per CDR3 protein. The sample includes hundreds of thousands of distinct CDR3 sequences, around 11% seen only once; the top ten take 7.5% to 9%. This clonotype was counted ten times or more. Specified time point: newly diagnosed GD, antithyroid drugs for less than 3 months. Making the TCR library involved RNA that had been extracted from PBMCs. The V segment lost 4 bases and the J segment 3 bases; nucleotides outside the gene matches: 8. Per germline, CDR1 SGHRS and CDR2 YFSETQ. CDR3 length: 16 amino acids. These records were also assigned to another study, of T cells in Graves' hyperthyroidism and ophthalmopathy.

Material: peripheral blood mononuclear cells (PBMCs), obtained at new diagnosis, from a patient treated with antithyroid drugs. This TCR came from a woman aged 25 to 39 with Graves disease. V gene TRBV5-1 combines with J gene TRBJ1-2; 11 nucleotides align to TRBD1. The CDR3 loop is CASSHRTGGADYGYTF. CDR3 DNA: TGCGCCAGCAGCCACCGGACAGGGGGCGCGGACTATGGCTACACCTTC. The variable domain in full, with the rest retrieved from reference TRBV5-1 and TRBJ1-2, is KAGVTQTPRYLIKTRGQQVTLSCSPISGHRSVSWYQQTPGQGLQFLFEYFSETQRNKGNFPGRFSGRQFSNSRSEMNVSTLELGDSALYLCASSHRTGGADYGYTFGSGTRLTVV.